This TCR beta chain appears in the sequencing data of a study of cytomegalovirus exposure and HLA in healthy donors. Worth noting for this clone: At one end, the junction sequence differs from germline, possibly due to a read error.

The PCR employed 60 Vbeta primers together with 13 Jbeta primers. Authors' methods: Unique TCR beta chains numbered about 72 million in a later analysis, with about 11 million shared. Sequenced by immunoSEQ multiplex PCR; TCRdb stores in-frame clones only, minus some. That table furnishes V, J and clone size, whereas the DNA furnished D and trimming. In the table there are fewer than 100,000 clones, less than 85% of which are singletons. Germline assignment: CDR1 LGHNA and CDR2 YSLEER. The CDR3 totals 15 residues. The source is a male donor in good health and CMV-seronegative. The chain employs TRBV4-3 and TRBJ1-5; possible D gene TRBD1, 5 bases. The sample consisted of PBMCs. This CDR3 is CASSQGRDSNQPQNF. CDR3 in DNA: TGCGCCAGCAGCCAAGGTAGGGACTCCAATCAGCCCCAGAATTTT.